This T cell receptor (beta chain) was captured in a study of Tregs in tolerant kidney transplant recipients. Study overall: Recipients received nonmyeloablative bone marrow transplants from related graft donors, with transient mixed chimerism. Study-level points and caveats: Antigen-driven expansion was suggested because donor-specific Tregs expanded more than all Tregs in tolerant patients.

The germline gives CDR1 LNHDA, CDR2 SQIVND (reference sequence). Trimming took 6 bases from V and 1 from J; bases not matched to a gene: 14. The CDR3 sequence is 17 residues long. Thawed PBMCs were FACS-sorted into unstimulated CD4+CD25+CD127- regulatory T cells, CD4+CD25- non-regulatory cells, CD4 and CD8 cells. Comment on this clone: What it recognizes is unknown.

Sequenced by immunoSEQ multiplex PCR; TCRdb stores in-frame clones only, minus some. The repertoire consists of around 70,000 clones, with 92% occurring once and the leading ten covering about a tenth. The source material was CD8+ T cells from blood, sampled before the transplant. This TCR derives from a human donor who received a combined kidney and bone marrow transplant. The gene calls are TRBV19 and TRBJ2-7; 8 nucleotides agree with TRBD2. CDR3 in DNA: TGTGCCAGTAGCCTCCCCCCTAGCGGGCCATCGTCCTACGAGCAGTACTTC. The encoded protein is CASSLPPSGPSSYEQYF.